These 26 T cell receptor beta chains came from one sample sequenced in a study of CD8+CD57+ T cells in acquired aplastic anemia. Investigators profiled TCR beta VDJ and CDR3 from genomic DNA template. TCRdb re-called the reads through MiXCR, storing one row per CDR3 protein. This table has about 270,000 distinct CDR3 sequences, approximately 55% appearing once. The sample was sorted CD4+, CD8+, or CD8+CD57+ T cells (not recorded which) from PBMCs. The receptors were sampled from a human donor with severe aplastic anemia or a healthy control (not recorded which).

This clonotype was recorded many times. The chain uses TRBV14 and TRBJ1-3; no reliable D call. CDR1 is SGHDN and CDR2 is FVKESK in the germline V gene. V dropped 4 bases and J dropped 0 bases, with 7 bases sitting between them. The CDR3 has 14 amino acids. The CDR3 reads CASSRSYSGNTIYF. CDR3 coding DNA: TGTGCCAGCAGCCGATCTTACTCTGGAAACACCATATATTTT.

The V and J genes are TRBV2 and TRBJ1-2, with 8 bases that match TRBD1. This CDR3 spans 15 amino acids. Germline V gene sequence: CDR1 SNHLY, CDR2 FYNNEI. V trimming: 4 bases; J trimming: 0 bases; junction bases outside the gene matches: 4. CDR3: CASSADRGPNYGYTF. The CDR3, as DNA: TGTGCCAGCAGTGCCGACAGGGGACCTAACTATGGCTACACCTTC.

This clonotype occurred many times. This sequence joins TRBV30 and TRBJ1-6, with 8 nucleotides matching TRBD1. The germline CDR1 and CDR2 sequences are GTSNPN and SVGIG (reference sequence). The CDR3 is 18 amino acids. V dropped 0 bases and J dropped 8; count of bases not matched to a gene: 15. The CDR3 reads CAWSVTRTSRGPYSPLHF. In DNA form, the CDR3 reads TGTGCCTGGAGTGTAACGAGGACGAGCAGGGGGCCCTATTCACCCCTCCACTTT. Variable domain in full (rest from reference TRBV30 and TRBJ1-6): SQTIHQWPATLVQPVGSPLSLECTVEGTSNPNLYWYRQAAGRGLQLLFYSVGIGQISSEVPQNLSASRPQDRQFILSSKKLLLSDSGFYLCAWSVTRTSRGPYSPLHFGNGTRLTVT.

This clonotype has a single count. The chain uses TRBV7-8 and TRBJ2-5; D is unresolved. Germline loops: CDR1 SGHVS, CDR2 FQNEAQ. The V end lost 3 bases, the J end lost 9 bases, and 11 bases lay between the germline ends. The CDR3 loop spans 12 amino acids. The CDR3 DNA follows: TGTGCCAGCAGCTTGCCAGGTCAGCCCCAGTACTTC. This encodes CASSLPGQPQYF.

CDR3 residues: CSARVGGRLYEQYF. CDR3 in DNA: TGCAGTGCTAGAGTCGGGGGGCGCCTCTACGAGCAGTACTTC. V usage is TRBV20-1 and J usage is TRBJ2-7; TRBD2 might be the D (7 bases). Germline-derived CDR1 and CDR2 are DFQATT and SNEGSKA (reference sequence). Trimming removed 1 base at V and 3 bases at J, with 13 bases between. The CDR3 is 14 amino acids.

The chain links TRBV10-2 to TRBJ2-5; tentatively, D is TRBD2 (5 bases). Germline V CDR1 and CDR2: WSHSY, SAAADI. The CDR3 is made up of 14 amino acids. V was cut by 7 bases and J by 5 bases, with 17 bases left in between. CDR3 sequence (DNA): TGCGCCAGCACATCTCAGGAGGACGCGGAGACCCAGTACTTC. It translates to CASTSQEDAETQYF.

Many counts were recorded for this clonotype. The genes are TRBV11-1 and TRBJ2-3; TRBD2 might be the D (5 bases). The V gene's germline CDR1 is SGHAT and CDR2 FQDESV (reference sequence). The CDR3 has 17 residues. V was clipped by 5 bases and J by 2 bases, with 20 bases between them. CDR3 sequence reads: CASSTSPRGRFTDTQYF. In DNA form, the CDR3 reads TGTGCCAGCAGCACTAGTCCTCGGGGTCGGTTCACAGATACGCAGTATTTT.

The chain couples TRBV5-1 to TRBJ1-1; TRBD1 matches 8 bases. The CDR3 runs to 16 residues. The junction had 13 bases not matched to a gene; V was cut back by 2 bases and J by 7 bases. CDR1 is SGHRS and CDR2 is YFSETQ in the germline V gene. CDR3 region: CASSFLSGQGYNEAFF. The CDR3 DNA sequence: TGCGCCAGCAGCTTTTTATCAGGACAGGGATACAATGAAGCTTTCTTT.

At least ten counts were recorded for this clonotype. CDR3 coding DNA: TGTGCCAGCACGAGACAGCCCAACACCCTCTCTGGGGCCAACGTCCTGACTTTC. It codes for CASTRQPNTLSGANVLTF. The chain uses TRBV5-5 and TRBJ2-6; TRBD1 might be the D (5 bases). Germline V CDR1 and CDR2: SGHKS, YYEKEE (reference sequence). V was cut by 6 bases and J by 0 bases, with 19 bases left in between. The CDR3 loop spans 18 amino acids.

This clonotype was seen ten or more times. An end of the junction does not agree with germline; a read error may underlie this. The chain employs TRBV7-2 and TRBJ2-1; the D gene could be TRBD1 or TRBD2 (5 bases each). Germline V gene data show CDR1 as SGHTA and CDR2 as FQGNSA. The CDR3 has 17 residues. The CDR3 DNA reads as TGTGCCAGCAGCTTAGCGTTTATGAGGGGCTCCCACAATGAGCAGTTCTTC. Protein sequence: CASSLAFMRGSHNEQFF.

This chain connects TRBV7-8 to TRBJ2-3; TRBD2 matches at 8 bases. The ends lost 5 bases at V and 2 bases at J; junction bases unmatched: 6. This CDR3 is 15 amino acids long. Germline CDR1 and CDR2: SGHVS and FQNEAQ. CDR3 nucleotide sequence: TGTGCCAGCAGCATCGGACTAGCCTACACAGATACGCAGTATTTT. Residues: CASSIGLAYTDTQYF.

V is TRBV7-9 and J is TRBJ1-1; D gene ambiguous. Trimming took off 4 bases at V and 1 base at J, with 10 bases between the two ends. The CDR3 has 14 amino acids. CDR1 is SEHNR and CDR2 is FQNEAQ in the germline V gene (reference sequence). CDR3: CASSYSAANTEAFF. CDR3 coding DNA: TGTGCCAGCAGCTACTCGGCGGCGAACACTGAAGCTTTCTTT. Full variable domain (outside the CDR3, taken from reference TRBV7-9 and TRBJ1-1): DTGVSQNPRHKITKRGQNVTFRCDPISEHNRLYWYRQTLGQGPEFLTYFQNEAQLEKSRLLSDRFSAERPKGSFSTLEIQRTEQGDSAMYLCASSYSAANTEAFFGQGTRLTVV.

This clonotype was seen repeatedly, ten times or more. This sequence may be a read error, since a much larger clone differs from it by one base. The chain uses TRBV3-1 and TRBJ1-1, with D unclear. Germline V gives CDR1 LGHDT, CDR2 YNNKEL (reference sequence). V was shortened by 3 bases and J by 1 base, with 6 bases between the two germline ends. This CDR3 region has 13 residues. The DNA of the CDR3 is TGTGCCAGCAGCCAGGGAACGAACACTGAAGCTTTCTTT. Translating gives CASSQGTNTEAFF.

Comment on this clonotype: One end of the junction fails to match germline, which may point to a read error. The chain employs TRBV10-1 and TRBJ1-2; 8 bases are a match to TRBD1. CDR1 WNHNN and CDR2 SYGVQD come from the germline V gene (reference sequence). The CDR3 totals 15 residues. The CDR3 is CASSETGTGGRGYTF. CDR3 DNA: TGTGCCAGCAGCGAAACCGGGACAGGAGGCCGCGGCTACACCTTC.

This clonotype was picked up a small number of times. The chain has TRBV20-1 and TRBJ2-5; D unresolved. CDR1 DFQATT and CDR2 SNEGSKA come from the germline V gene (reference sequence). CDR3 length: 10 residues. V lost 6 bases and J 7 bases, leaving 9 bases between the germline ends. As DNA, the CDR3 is TGCAGTGCGATCCCTGGGACCCAGTACTTC. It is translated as CSAIPGTQYF.

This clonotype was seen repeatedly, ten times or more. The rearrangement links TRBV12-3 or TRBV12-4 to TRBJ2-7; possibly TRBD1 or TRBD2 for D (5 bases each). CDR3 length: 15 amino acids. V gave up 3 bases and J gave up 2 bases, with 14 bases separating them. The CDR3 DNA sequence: TGTGCCAGCAGTTTGTTTGGGGGACCTACCTACGAGCAGTACTTC. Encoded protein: CASSLFGGPTYEQYF.

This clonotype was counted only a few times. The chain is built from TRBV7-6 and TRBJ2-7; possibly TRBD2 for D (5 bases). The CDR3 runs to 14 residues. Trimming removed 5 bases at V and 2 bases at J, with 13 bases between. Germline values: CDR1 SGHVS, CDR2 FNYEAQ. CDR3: CASSQMGVAYEQYF. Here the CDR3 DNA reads TGTGCCAGCAGCCAAATGGGAGTCGCCTACGAGCAGTACTTC.

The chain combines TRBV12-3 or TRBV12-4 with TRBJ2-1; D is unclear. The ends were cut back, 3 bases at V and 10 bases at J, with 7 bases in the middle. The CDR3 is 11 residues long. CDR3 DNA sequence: TGTGCCAGCAGTTTTTATATAGAGCAGTTCTTC. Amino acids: CASSFYIEQFF.

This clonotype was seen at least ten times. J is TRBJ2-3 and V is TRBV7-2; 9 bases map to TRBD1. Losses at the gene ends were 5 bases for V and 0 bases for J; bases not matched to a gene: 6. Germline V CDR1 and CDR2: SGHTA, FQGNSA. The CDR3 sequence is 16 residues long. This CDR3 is CASSPRQGGSTDTQYF. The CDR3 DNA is TGTGCCAGCAGCCCCCGACAGGGGGGGAGCACAGATACGCAGTATTTT.

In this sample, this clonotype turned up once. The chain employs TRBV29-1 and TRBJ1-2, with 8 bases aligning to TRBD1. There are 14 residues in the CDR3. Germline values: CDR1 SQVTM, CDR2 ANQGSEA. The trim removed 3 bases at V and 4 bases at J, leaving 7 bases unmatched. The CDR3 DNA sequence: TGCAGCGTTGAGGCCGACAGGGGTGCCTATGGCTACACCTTC. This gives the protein CSVEADRGAYGYTF.

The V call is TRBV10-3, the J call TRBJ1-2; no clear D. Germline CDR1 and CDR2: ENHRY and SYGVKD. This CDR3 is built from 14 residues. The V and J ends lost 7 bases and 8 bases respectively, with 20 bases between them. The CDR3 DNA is TGTGCCATCACTGCGGACGGGGAGGAGGGAGGCTACACCTTC. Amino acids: CAITADGEEGGYTF.

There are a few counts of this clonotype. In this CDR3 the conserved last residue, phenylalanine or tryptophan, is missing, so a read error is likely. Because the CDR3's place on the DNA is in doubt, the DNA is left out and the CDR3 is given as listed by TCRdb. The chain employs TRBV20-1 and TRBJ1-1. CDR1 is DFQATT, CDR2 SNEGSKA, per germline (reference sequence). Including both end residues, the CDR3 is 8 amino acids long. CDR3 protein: CSARDRRS.

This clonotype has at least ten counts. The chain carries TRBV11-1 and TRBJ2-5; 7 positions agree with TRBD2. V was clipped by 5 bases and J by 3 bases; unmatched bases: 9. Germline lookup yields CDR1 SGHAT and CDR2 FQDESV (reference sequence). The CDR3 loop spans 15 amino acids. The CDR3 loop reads CASSRSWAGEETQYF. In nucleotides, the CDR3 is TGTGCCAGCAGCCGATCCTGGGCGGGGGAAGAGACCCAGTACTTC.

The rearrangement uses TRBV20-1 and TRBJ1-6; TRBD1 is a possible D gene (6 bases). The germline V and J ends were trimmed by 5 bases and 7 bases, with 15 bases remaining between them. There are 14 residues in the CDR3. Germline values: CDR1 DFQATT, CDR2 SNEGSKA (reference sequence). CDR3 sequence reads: CSARKTQGNSPLHF. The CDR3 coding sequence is TGCAGTGCTCGCAAAACGCAGGGGAATTCACCCCTCCACTTT.

Here the CDR3 reads CAISDAYPYEQYF. Written as DNA, the CDR3 is TGTGCCATCAGTGATGCCTATCCCTACGAGCAGTACTTC. V is TRBV10-3 and J is TRBJ2-7; D is unclear. Germline-derived CDR1 and CDR2 are ENHRY and SYGVKD. V lost 3 bases and J 2 bases, leaving 8 bases between the germline ends. The CDR3 loop spans 13 amino acids.

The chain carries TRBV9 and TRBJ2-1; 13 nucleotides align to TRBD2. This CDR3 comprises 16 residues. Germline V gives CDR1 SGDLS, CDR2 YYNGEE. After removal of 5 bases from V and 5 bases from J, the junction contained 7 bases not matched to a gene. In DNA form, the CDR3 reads TGTGCCAGCAGTCCTTCGACTAGCGGGAGGAACAATGAGCAGTTCTTC. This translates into CASSPSTSGRNNEQFF.